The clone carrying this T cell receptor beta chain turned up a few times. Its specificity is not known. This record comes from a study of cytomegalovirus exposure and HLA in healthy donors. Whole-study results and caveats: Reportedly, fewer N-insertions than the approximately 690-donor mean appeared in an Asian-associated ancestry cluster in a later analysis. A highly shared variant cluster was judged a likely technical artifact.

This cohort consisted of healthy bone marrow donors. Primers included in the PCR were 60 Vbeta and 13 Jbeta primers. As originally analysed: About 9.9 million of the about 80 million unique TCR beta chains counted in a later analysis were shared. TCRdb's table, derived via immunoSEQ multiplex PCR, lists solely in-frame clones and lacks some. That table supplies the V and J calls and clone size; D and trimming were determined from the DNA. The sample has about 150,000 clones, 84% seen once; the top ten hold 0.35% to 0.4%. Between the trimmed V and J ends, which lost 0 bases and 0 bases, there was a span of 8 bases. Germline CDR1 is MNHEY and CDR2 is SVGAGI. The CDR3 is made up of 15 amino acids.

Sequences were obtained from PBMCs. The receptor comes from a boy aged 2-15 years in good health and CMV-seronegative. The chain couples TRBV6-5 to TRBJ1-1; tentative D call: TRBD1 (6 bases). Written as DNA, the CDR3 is TGTGCCAGCAGTTACTCGGGGGCAATGAACACTGAAGCTTTCTTT. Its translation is CASSYSGAMNTEAFF.